The clone carrying this T cell receptor (beta chain) was counted a few times. The antigen is not known. TCRdb used MiXCR to reprocess the reads, holding one entry per CDR3 protein. The repertoire holds about 570,000 distinct CDR3 sequences, with 35% to 50% as singletons. The data are from a study of T cell repertoires in cytomegalovirus infection. Study as a whole: Recently identified HLA-C-restricted CMV epitopes were among the peptides used. Matching HLA type and CMV infection were both indicated by public TCR beta signatures.

Germline loops: CDR1 WSHSY, CDR2 SAAADI. The CDR3 length is 15 residues. Unmatched junction bases numbered 5, after V lost 5 bases and J lost 7 bases. The chain combines TRBV10-2 with TRBJ2-2, with TRBD2 matching 12 bases. This sequence was found in a human donor in good health (CMV status not recorded). Some clones in this sample may be carry-over from other donors' samples. Source: cultured PBMCs, taken from culture after CMV antigen stimulation. The CDR3 nucleotides read TGCGCCAGCAGTTACACTAGCGGGGGGATCGGGGAGCTGTTTTTT. Protein: CASSYTSGGIGELFF.